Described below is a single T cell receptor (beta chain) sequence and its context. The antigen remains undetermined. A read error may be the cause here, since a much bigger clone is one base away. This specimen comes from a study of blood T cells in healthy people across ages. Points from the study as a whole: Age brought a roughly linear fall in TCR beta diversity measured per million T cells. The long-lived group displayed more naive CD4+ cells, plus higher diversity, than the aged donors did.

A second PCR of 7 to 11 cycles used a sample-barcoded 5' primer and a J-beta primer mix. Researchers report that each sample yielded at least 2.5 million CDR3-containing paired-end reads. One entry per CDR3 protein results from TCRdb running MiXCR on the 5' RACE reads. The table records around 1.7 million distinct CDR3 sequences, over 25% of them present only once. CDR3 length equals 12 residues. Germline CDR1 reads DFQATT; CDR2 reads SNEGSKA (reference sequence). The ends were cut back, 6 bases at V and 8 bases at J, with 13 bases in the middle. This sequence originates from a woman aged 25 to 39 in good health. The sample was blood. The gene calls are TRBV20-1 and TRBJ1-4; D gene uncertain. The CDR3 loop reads CSALGLEEKLFF. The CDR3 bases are TGCAGTGCACTTGGGCTTGAGGAAAAACTGTTTTTT.